This T cell receptor beta chain was sequenced during a study of immune evolution from preneoplasia to lung adenocarcinoma listed by TCRdb under 2021. Regarding the complete study: The study profiled immune contexture across lung adenocarcinoma precursors and invasive adenocarcinoma using immune gene expression, TCR sequencing and multiplex immunofluorescence. Resected precursor lesions (AAH, AIS, MIA) and invasive adenocarcinomas were compared with paired morphologically normal lung tissue. Sample size was based on specimen availability rather than a prior power calculation. Whole exome sequencing and methylation data from the same cohort of nodules were integrated with the immune data. In total, the cohort included some 50 patients with pulmonary nodules, all of whom underwent surgical resection. TCR sequencing data came from a few dozen patients. The study reported that around 100 samples were used for TCR sequencing. Class I HLA alleles were inferred from exome data with POLYSOLVER, and allele-specific HLA loss was detected with LOHHLA. Overall study results and their limits: The findings reflected association rather than direct causation, and larger cohorts with long-term follow-up and longitudinal biopsies were considered necessary. Because all patients came from Japan and China, whether the findings apply to Western populations was uncertain. Normal lung had the highest top T cell clone frequencies, and these frequencies appeared to fall progressively from AAH through AIS, MIA and invasive adenocarcinoma. Normal lung showed the highest clonality, whereas later-stage lesions appeared to have higher T cell density and diversity but lower clonality.

Patients underwent resection in Japan or China between the mid-2010s and the late 2010s. Histologic diagnosis of each case was confirmed independently by two lung cancer pathologists on H&E slides. DNA was isolated from FFPE tissue using the AllPrep DNA/RNA FFPE Kit. Reading the germline V gene gives CDR1 SGHTA and CDR2 FQGNSA. Reading from cysteine to phenylalanine, the CDR3 counts 14 amino acids. Only the CDR3 part of the read is kept: 42 bases, read in frame from the first base. Using the immunoSEQ hsTCRbeta Kit, TCR beta CDR3 regions were sequenced from DNA. As for the authors' bioinformatics: The ImmunoSEQ Analyzer was used to analyse the TCR sequencing data. T cell clonality was defined as 1 minus Pielou's evenness, calculated on productive rearrangements. To measure T cell diversity, the inverse Simpson index was applied to productive templates. T cell density was defined as TCR beta template counts normalized to usable DNA, with usable DNA estimated by amplification and sequencing of housekeeping genes. Two-sided Kruskal-Wallis tests were used to compare TCR metrics across histologic stages. TCRdb limited this immuneACCESS table to in-frame rearrangements with V and J called. A share of clones is missing; checked studies link under half to unresolved V genes, and the rest is unexplained. V and J calls and clone size come straight from that table; D and trimming were deduced from the DNA. In all, the sample holds 2,500 to 3,500 clones, and roughly 80% of those were seen once. In total, the top ten clones hold approximately 8% of the sample.

A note on this clone: Its antigen remains undetermined. No base-level quality is on record; no much larger clone is a single base apart.

This TCR derives from a person between 65 and 80 years old with lung adenocarcinoma. In this chain, TRBV7-2 is recombined with TRBJ2-5; TRBD2 is a possible D gene, resting on 6 matching bases. The J call is in doubt because the DNA end fits TRBJ2-7 better. Material for sequencing was FFPE adjacent normal lung tissue. The CDR3 in this case is CASSLVAGKYEQYF. The DNA is TGTGCCAGCAGCTTAGTGGCGGGAAAGTACGAGCAGTACTTC.